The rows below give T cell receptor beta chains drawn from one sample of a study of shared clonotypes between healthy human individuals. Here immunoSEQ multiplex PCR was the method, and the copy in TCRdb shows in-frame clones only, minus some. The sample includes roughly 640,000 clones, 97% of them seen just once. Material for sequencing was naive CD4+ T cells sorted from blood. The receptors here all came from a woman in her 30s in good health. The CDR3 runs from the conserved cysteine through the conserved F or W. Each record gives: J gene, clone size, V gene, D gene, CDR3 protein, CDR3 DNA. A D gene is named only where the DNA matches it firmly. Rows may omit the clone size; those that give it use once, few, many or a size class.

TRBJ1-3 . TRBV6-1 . CASRVDSSSGNTIYF TGTGCCAGCAGAGTGGACAGCAGCTCTGGAAACACCATATATTTT
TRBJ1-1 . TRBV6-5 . CASSYSMNTEAFF TGTGCCAGCAGTTACAGCATGAACACTGAAGCTTTCTTT
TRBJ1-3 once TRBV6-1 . CASSREPRNTIYF TGTGCCAGCAGTCGGGAGCCTAGAAACACCATATATTTT
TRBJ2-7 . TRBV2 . CAIPSADPHEQYF TGTGCCATACCCTCAGCGGACCCCCACGAGCAGTACTTC
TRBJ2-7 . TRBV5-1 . CASSKLDGTYEQYF TGCGCCAGCAGTAAGCTAGATGGGACCTACGAGCAGTACTTC
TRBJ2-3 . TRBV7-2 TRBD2 CASSKASGITDTQYF TGTGCCAGCAGCAAAGCTAGCGGGATCACAGATACGCAGTATTTT
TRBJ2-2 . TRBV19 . CASSRSGGVAGELFF TGTGCCAGTAGTAGAAGTGGCGGGGTGGCCGGGGAGCTGTTTTTT
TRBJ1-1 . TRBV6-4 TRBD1 CASSDSGQGEAFF TGTGCCAGCAGTGACTCAGGACAGGGTGAAGCTTTCTTT
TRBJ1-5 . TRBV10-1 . CAYDDRALNQPQHF TGCGCCTATGATGACCGAGCCCTGAATCAGCCCCAGCATTTT
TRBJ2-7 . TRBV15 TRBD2 CATSRDAPGLAGSYEQYF TGTGCCACCAGCAGAGATGCCCCGGGACTAGCGGGATCCTACGAGCAGTACTTC
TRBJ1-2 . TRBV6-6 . CASSGRAYGYTF TGTGCCAGCAGCGGCAGGGCCTATGGCTACACCTTC
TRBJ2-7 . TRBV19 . CASSITSAGRYEQYF TGTGCCAGTAGTATTACCTCGGCAGGGAGGTACGAGCAGTACTTC
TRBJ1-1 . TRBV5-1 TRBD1 CASSLTAGGGKFEAFF TGCGCCAGCAGCTTGACGGCAGGGGGCGGGAAGTTTGAAGCTTTCTTT
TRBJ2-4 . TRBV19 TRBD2 CASSIASGTLAKNIQYF TGTGCCAGTAGTATAGCTAGCGGGACATTAGCCAAAAACATTCAGTACTTC
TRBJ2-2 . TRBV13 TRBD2 CASSFSGMGTGELFF TGTGCCAGCAGCTTTAGCGGGATGGGCACCGGGGAGCTGTTTTTT
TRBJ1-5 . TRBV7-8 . CASSLQTRFNSNQPQHF TGTGCCAGCAGCTTACAGACCCGTTTTAATAGCAATCAGCCCCAGCATTTT
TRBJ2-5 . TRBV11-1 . CASSLGVGRVETQYF TGTGCCAGCAGCTTAGGGGTCGGCAGGGTAGAGACCCAGTACTTC